The clone carrying this TCR beta chain was recorded a few times. The source of the sample is a study of identical twins. TCRdb passed the 5' RACE reads through MiXCR, listing each CDR3 protein once. This repertoire shows 650,000 to 800,000 distinct CDR3 sequences, 8.6% found once; its top ten account for roughly 0.97%. The V end was cut by 7 bases, the J end by 6 bases, with 15 bases between. CDR3 length: 13 residues. From germline, CDR1 is LNHDA and CDR2 SQIVND (reference sequence). Only healthy Caucasians were included as donors. The same sample was also studied in work on yellow fever vaccine responses in identical twins.

Sequenced sample: PBMCs. The rearrangement joins TRBV19 to TRBJ1-1; possible D gene TRBD1, 6 bases. This sequence was found in a woman under 30 in good health. The CDR3 DNA sequence: TGTGCCAGTACTGGGCAGGGGTGGTCTGAAGCTTTCTTT. This gives the protein CASTGQGWSEAFF.